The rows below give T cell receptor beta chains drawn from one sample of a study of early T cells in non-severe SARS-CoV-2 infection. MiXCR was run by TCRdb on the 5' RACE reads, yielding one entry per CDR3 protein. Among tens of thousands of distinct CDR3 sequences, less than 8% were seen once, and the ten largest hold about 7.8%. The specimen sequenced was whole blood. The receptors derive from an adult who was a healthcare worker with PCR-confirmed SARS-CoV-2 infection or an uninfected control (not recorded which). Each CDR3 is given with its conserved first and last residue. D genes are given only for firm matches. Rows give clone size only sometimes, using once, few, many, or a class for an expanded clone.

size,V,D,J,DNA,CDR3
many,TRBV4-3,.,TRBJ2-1,TGCGCCAGCAGCCAAGAAATCCGATACTACAATGAGCAGTTCTTC,CASSQEIRYYNEQFF
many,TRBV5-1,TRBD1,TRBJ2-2,TGCGCCAGCAACCCCGACAGGGACGCCGGGGAGCTGTTTTTT,CASNPDRDAGELFF
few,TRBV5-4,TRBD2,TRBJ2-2,TGTGCCAGCAGCTTGCCCCCTAGCGGGGACATCACCGGGGAGCTGTTTTTT,CASSLPPSGDITGELFF
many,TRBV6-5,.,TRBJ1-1,TGTGCCAGCAGTTCTACAGGGAACACTGAAGCTTTCTTT,CASSSTGNTEAFF
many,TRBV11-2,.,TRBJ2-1,TGTGCCAGCAGCTTTGCTGGGGATGAGCAGTTCTTC,CASSFAGDEQFF
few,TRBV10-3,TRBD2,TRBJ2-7,TGTGCCATCAGTGACCACGCTGGAGCGGGGGGCTCCTACGAGCAGTACTTC,CAISDHAGAGGSYEQYF
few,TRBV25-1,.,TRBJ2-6,TGTGCCAGCAGCAAGGGATCTGGGGCCAACGTCCTGACTTTC,CASSKGSGANVLTF
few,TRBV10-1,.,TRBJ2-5,TGCGCCAGCAGTGACCGTCAAAGGACATCTCAAGAGACCCAGTACTTC,CASSDRQRTSQETQYF
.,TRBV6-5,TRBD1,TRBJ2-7,TGTGCCAGCAGCAGAACAGGACAGGGCTACGAGCAGTACTTC,CASSRTGQGYEQYF
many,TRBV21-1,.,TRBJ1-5,TGTGCCAGCAGGGGAGACAGGGGGACCCAATTACAGCCCCAGCATTTT,CASRGDRGTQLQPQHF
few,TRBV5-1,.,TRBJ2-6,TGCGCCAGCAGCTTGACAGTTTCTGGGGCCAACGTCCTGACTTTC,CASSLTVSGANVLTF
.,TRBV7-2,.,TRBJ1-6,TGTGCCAGCAGCTTAGCCGGTCTTAATTCACCCCTCCACTTT,CASSLAGLNSPLHF
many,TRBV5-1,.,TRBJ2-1,TGCGCCAGCAGCTTGGATGGGAATGAGCAGTTCTTC,CASSLDGNEQFF
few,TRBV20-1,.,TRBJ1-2,TGCAGTGCTAGTCGGGCAGGGCCTTTGGCTGGCTACACCTTC,CSASRAGPLAGYTF
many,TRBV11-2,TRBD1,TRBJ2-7,TGTGCCAGCAGCTCCCCAGACAGGGGGAACTCCTACGAGCAGTACTTC,CASSSPDRGNSYEQYF
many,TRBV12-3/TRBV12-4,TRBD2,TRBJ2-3,TGTGCCAGCAGTCCAATTGGGCTAGCGGGCGGGGATACGCAGTATTTT,CASSPIGLAGGDTQYF
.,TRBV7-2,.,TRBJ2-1,TGTGCCAGCACCCAAGCGGGTCTAGCGCATGACAATGAGCAGTTCTTC,CASTQAGLAHDNEQFF
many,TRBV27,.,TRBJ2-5,TGTGCCAGCAGGAGGCAGATCCAAGAGACCCAGTACTTC,CASRRQIQETQYF
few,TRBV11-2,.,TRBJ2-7,TGTGCCAGCAGCTTAGATGGGTCCAGGGGCGAGCAGTACTTC,CASSLDGSRGEQYF
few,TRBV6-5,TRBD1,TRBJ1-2,TGTGCCAGCAATTCATGGGACAGGGGGCTAGGTGGCTACACCTTC,CASNSWDRGLGGYTF
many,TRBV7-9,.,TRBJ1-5,TGTGCCAGCAGCTTAGCAGGAAGCTCAGGAAATCAGCCCCAGCATTTT,CASSLAGSSGNQPQHF
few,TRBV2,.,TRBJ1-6,TGTGCCAGCCATGGACAGAGGAATTCACCCCTCCACTTT,CASHGQRNSPLHF
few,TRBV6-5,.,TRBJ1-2,TGTGCCAGCAGTTACAACAGAGACGGCTACACCTTC,CASSYNRDGYTF
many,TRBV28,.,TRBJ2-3,TGTGCCAGCAGTGACACAGATACGCAGTATTTT,CASSDTDTQYF
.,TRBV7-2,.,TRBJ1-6,TGTGCCAGCAGCTTATGGCTCGATAATTCACCCCTCCACTTT,CASSLWLDNSPLHF
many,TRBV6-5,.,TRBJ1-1,TGTGCCAGCAGTTACGCCTTATTGGGCACTGAAGCTTTCTTT,CASSYALLGTEAFF
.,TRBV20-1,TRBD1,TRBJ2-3,TGCAGTGCTACCCGGACAGGGACAGATACGCAGTATTTT,CSATRTGTDTQYF
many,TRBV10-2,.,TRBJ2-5,TGCGCCAGCAGTTGGGGGGCCGAAGAGACCCAGTACTTC,CASSWGAEETQYF
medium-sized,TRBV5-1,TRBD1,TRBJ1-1,TGCGCCAGCAGCTTGGGGTCAGGGGGCTTGTTCGCTGAAGCTTTCTTT,CASSLGSGGLFAEAFF
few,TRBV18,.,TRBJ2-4,TGTGCCAGCTCAAGGGTTCAAGGAAACATTCAGTACTTC,CASSRVQGNIQYF
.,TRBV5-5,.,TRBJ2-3,TGTGCCAGCAGCTTGACAGTGGCAGATACGCAGTATTTT,CASSLTVADTQYF
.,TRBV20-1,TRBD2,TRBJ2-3,TGCAGTGCTAGCCCTAGCGGGGGCACAGATACGCAGTATTTT,CSASPSGGTDTQYF
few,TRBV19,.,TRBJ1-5,TGTGCCAGTCAGAGAGGGGGGAGCAATCAGCCCCAGCATTTT,CASQRGGSNQPQHF
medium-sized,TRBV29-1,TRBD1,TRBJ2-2,TGCAGCGCACGACCGGGACAGGGGGCCGGGGAGCTGTTTTTT,CSARPGQGAGELFF
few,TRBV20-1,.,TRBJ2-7,TGCAGTGCTAGGGGTAGAGTTGAGGTCGAGCAGTACTTC,CSARGRVEVEQYF
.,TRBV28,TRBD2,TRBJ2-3,TGTGCCAGCAGTCCCCATCTAGCGGGGAGCACAGATACGCAGTATTTT,CASSPHLAGSTDTQYF
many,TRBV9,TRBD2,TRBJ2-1,TGTGCCAGCAGCGTCCTGACTAGCGGGAGCTCCCCTGAGCAGTTCTTC,CASSVLTSGSSPEQFF
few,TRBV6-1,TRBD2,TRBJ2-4,TGTGCCAGCAGGGACCCTAGCGGGATCAAAAACATTCAGTACTTC,CASRDPSGIKNIQYF
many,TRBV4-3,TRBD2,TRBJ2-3,TGCGCCAGCAGCCAAGATCTCTTCGCTAGCGGGATGTCTAGCACAGATACGCAGTATTTT,CASSQDLFASGMSSTDTQYF
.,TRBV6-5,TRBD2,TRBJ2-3,TGTGCCAGCAGTTACCGGCTAGCGGGGGCAGATACGCAGTATTTT,CASSYRLAGADTQYF
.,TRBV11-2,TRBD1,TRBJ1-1,TGTGCCAGCAGACCACCCGGGACAGGTGGGGCGACTGAAGCTTTCTTT,CASRPPGTGGATEAFF
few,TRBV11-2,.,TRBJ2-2,TGTGCCAGCAGCTTATTAGCATCCGGGGAGCTGTTTTTT,CASSLLASGELFF
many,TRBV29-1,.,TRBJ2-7,TGCAGCGTTGCTCCGAACTCCTACGAGCAGTACTTC,CSVAPNSYEQYF
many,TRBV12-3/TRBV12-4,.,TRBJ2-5,TGTGCCAGCAGTCGCTCAGCCGACGAGTACCAAGAGACCCAGTACTTC,CASSRSADEYQETQYF
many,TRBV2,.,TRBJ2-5,TGTGCCAGCAGTCCGCTAGCGTCCCAGTACTTC,CASSPLASQYF
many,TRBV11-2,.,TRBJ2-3,TGTGCCAGCAGCTTAGATGGGGGCTTCACAGATACGCAGTATTTT,CASSLDGGFTDTQYF
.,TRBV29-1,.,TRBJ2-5,TGCAGCGTTGTTAGGCTAGCGTTGGAGACCCAGTACTTC,CSVVRLALETQYF
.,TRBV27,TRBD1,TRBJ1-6,TGTGCCAGCCGGGGACAGGGACTAAATTCACCCCTCCACTTT,CASRGQGLNSPLHF
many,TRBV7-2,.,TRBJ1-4,TGTGCCAGCAGCTTAGCTGCCAGGTCAAGGAAAAAACTGTTTTTT,CASSLAARSRKKLFF
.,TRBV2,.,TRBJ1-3,TGTGCCAGCAGTGATTCATCCCACTCTGGAAACACCATATATTTT,CASSDSSHSGNTIYF
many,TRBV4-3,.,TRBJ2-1,TGCGCCAGCAGCCTGGGACTGACGAACAATGAGCAGTTCTTC,CASSLGLTNNEQFF